This TCR beta chain originates from a study of identical twins. TCRdb fed the 5' RACE reads into MiXCR, producing one record per CDR3 protein. The sample gives about 790,000 distinct CDR3 sequences, over 15% of which show up once; less than 15% is in the top ten. The V and J ends lost 4 bases and 0 bases, in that order; junction bases with no gene match: 5. The CDR3 is made up of 16 amino acids. From germline, CDR1 is SGHRS and CDR2 YFSETQ. This clonotype was counted a few times. This sample was shared with a second study, whose subject was T cells expressing NK-cell markers.

Input material: PBMCs. The chain has TRBV5-1 and TRBJ2-2; 8 positions match TRBD2. This receptor was taken from a woman aged 18-29 years in good health. The CDR3 loop is CASSILTSANTGELFF. The CDR3 DNA reads TGCGCCAGCAGCATACTGACTAGCGCGAACACCGGGGAGCTGTTTTTT.